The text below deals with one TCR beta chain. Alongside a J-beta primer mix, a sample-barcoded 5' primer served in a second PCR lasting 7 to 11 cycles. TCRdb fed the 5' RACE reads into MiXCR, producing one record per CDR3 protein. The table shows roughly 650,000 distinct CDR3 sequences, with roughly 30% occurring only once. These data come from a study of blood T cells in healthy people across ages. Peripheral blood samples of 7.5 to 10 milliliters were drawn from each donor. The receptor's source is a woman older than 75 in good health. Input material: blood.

CDR3 in amino acids: CASTAWGARINYGYTF. The CDR3 DNA is TGTGCCAGCACCGCCTGGGGGGCGCGGATCAACTATGGCTACACCTTC. The chain has TRBV12-3 or TRBV12-4 and TRBJ1-2; D is perhaps TRBD1 (6 bases). CDR3 length: 16 residues. Trimming stripped 7 bases from V and 2 bases from J, with 20 bases between.